The 21 T cell receptor beta chains below were found in one sample sequenced in a study of T cells after yellow fever vaccination. Each CDR3 protein gets one entry after TCRdb re-called the 5' RACE reads with MiXCR. The table records approximately 550,000 distinct CDR3 sequences, about a fifth of them present only once. The sequenced sample was PBMCs, obtained 15 days after the yellow fever booster vaccination. All receptors come from a man aged 25-45 years who received the YFV17D yellow fever vaccine.

The gene calls are TRBV15 and TRBJ2-7, with unresolved D. The CDR3 totals 14 residues. The V gene lost 0 bases and the J gene lost 6 bases, with 12 bases spanning the gap. The V gene's germline CDR1 is LNHNV and CDR2 YYDKDF (reference sequence). The CDR3 loop reads CATSRDLGNTEQYF. DNA for the CDR3: TGTGCCACCAGCAGAGATTTGGGTAATACCGAGCAGTACTTC. The variable domain in full, completed from reference TRBV15 and TRBJ2-7, reads DAMVIQNPRYQVTQFGKPVTLSCSQTLNHNVMYWYQQKSSQAPKLLFHYYDKDFNNEADTPDNFQSRRPNTSFCFLDIRSPGLGDTAMYLCATSRDLGNTEQYFGPGTRLTVT.

This clonotype was seen a handful of times. V and J are TRBV12-3 or TRBV12-4 and TRBJ2-5, with unresolved D. The CDR3 spans 14 residues. V lost 5 bases and J lost 3, with 13 bases in between. CDR3 nucleotide sequence: TGTGCCAGCAGTGAGCACGGGCCTAAAGAGACCCAGTACTTC. It specifies CASSEHGPKETQYF.

This clonotype showed up just a few times. The chain couples TRBV5-1 to TRBJ2-6; D not resolved. Trimming pared 2 bases from V and 0 bases from J, leaving 12 bases between. CDR1 is SGHRS, CDR2 YFSETQ, per germline. The CDR3 length is 17 residues. CDR3 nucleotides: TGCGCCAGCAGCTTTTCCTGGCTCGGCTCTGGGGCCAACGTCCTGACTTTC. Protein: CASSFSWLGSGANVLTF.

This chain uses TRBV6-1 with TRBJ2-3; possibly TRBD2 for D (5 bases). CDR3 length: 16 amino acids. Germline loops: CDR1 MNHNS, CDR2 SASEGT. Trimming cost V 0 bases and J 8 bases, with 18 bases left between them. The DNA for the CDR3 is TGTGCCAGCAGTGAAGCCGGGAAGGCTGGCTTTATTACGCAGTATTTT. This sequence encodes CASSEAGKAGFITQYF.

In DNA, the CDR3 is TGTGCCATCAGTCGCCGGGAGGGGCGGGAACAAGCGGGGTCCTACAATGAGCAGTTCTTC. This codes for CAISRREGREQAGSYNEQFF. The chain employs TRBV10-3 and TRBJ2-1; 8 bases map to TRBD2. The CDR3 runs to 20 residues. After removal of 5 bases from V and 1 base from J, the junction contained 19 bases not matched to a gene. Germline V gives CDR1 ENHRY, CDR2 SYGVKD.

This clonotype appeared a few times. The rearrangement joins TRBV2 to TRBJ2-7, with a tentative D call TRBD1 (5 bases). The V and J ends lost 3 bases and 3 bases respectively, with 6 bases between them. Germline V gene data show CDR1 as SNHLY and CDR2 as FYNNEI. The CDR3 sequence is 12 residues long. The CDR3 sequence is CASSDTGYEQYF. The CDR3 coding sequence is TGTGCCAGCAGTGATACAGGCTACGAGCAGTACTTC.

The chain links TRBV18 to TRBJ1-5; D possibly corresponds to TRBD1 (5 bases). CDR3 length: 12 amino acids. Germline CDR1 KGHSH, CDR2 LQKENI. V lost 4 bases and J 13 bases, leaving 14 bases between the germline ends. CDR3 residues: CASSHLRGGQHF. In DNA, the CDR3 is TGTGCCAGCTCACACCTCCGGGGGGGACAGCATTTT. The whole variable domain, remainder taken from reference TRBV18 and TRBJ1-5, is NAGVMQNPRHLVRRRGQEARLRCSPMKGHSHVYWYRQLPEEGLKFMVYLQKENIIDESGMPKERFSAEFPKEGPSILRIQQVVRGDSAAYFCASSHLRGGQHFGDGTRLSIL.

The rearrangement uses TRBV7-6 and TRBJ2-5; no clear D. The V gene lost 5 bases and the J gene lost 0 bases, with 13 bases spanning the gap. CDR3 length: 15 residues. CDR1 and CDR2 (germline): SGHVS, FNYEAQ. The CDR3 protein is CASSLNKMYQETQYF. The CDR3 DNA reads as TGTGCCAGCAGCCTCAACAAGATGTACCAAGAGACCCAGTACTTC.

The table lists this clonotype with a few counts. The chain uses TRBV11-2 and TRBJ2-7; 8 bases align to TRBD2. Germline V lookup: CDR1 SGHAT, CDR2 FQNNGV. V dropped 0 bases and J dropped 3; count of bases not matched to a gene: 10. The CDR3 covers 17 residues. The CDR3 loop reads CASSLDGRTSRGYEQYF. In nucleotides, the CDR3 is TGTGCCAGCAGCTTAGACGGACGGACTAGCCGGGGCTACGAGCAGTACTTC.

This clonotype turned up a few times. V gene TRBV9 combines with J gene TRBJ2-5, with unresolved D. This CDR3 is built from 12 residues. V was clipped by 0 bases and J by 2 bases, with 2 bases between them. The V gene's germline CDR1 is SGDLS and CDR2 YYNGEE. CDR3 sequence: CASSVGQETQYF. The DNA of the CDR3 is TGTGCCAGCAGCGTAGGGCAAGAGACCCAGTACTTC.

This clonotype was recorded once. The CDR3 region is CASSPGTSGFADTQYF. The DNA for the CDR3 is TGTGCCAGCAGTCCCGGGACTAGCGGCTTTGCAGATACGCAGTATTTT. V usage is TRBV12-3 or TRBV12-4 and J usage is TRBJ2-3; 11 nucleotides line up with TRBD2. Trimming removed 5 bases from V and 4 bases from J; junction bases left unmatched: 8. The CDR3 is 16 amino acids.

The chain links TRBV7-2 to TRBJ2-1; the D is unclear. This CDR3 has 15 residues. V gave up 5 bases and J gave up 4 bases, with 15 bases separating them. The V gene's germline CDR1 is SGHTA and CDR2 FQGNSA. The CDR3 spells CASSKEVAEYNEQFF. The CDR3 DNA reads TGTGCCAGCAGCAAAGAGGTAGCCGAGTACAATGAGCAGTTCTTC.

The chain joins TRBV5-1 to TRBJ2-2, with TRBD1 identical over 10 bases. The CDR3 covers 15 residues. V dropped 3 bases and J dropped 4; count of bases not matched to a gene: 3. Germline assignment: CDR1 SGHRS and CDR2 YFSETQ. The DNA of the CDR3 is TGCGCCAGCAGCTCCCGGGACAGGGGCACCGGGGAGCTGTTTTTT. Its protein is CASSSRDRGTGELFF.

This clonotype was seen repeatedly, ten times or more. The chain employs TRBV20-1 and TRBJ2-4; 10 nucleotides line up with TRBD1. This CDR3 comprises 16 residues. CDR1 and CDR2 (germline): DFQATT, SNEGSKA (reference sequence). V lost 4 bases, J lost 8 bases, and 14 bases stayed unmatched. CDR3 nucleotide sequence: TGCAGTGCTACCCCAGGACAGGGGGATGTAGTGCACATTCAGTACTTC. Residues: CSATPGQGDVVHIQYF.

CDR3: CASSRSLREITETQYF. The CDR3 region has the DNA TGTGCCAGCAGCCGCTCCCTACGGGAGATTACGGAGACCCAGTACTTC. V is TRBV13 and J is TRBJ2-5; a possible D gene is TRBD2 (6 bases). This CDR3 is 16 amino acids long. The germline CDR1 and CDR2 sequences are PRHDT and FYEKMQ (reference sequence). V was cut by 5 bases and J by 5 bases, with 21 bases left in between.

The table lists this clonotype with a few counts. This chain uses TRBV7-2 with TRBJ2-7; D is ambiguous. Per germline, CDR1 SGHTA and CDR2 FQGNSA. V dropped 2 bases and J dropped 0 bases, with 8 bases sitting between them. CDR3 length equals 14 residues. CDR3 DNA: TGTGCCAGCAGCTTAATGGATAGCTCCTACGAGCAGTACTTC. This codes for CASSLMDSSYEQYF.

CDR3 region: CASSLDPSGIVEQFF. Written as DNA, the CDR3 is TGTGCCAGCAGTTTAGACCCTAGCGGGATAGTTGAGCAGTTCTTC. This sequence joins TRBV12-3 or TRBV12-4 and TRBJ2-1, with 9 positions matching TRBD2. J gave up 9 bases and V 1 base, and 7 bases lay outside the gene matches. This CDR3 is built from 15 residues.

The chain links TRBV11-2 to TRBJ2-5, with 10 bases identical to TRBD2. In germline, CDR1 is SGHAT, CDR2 FQNNGV. V was clipped by 1 base and J by 3 bases; unmatched bases: 5. The CDR3 contains 16 residues. CDR3 loop: CASSLVGLAGEETQYF. In DNA, the CDR3 is TGTGCCAGCAGCTTAGTTGGGCTAGCGGGAGAAGAGACCCAGTACTTC.

This chain links TRBV5-4 with TRBJ2-3; D possibly matches TRBD1 or TRBD2 (5 bases each). CDR1 and CDR2 from the germline V gene are SGHNT and YYREEE (reference sequence). The CDR3 length is 14 residues. V shed 1 base and J shed 6 bases, with 12 bases lying between them. The CDR3 bases are TGTGCCAGCAGCTTGCCTAACGGGGCGGATACGCAGTATTTT. Protein: CASSLPNGADTQYF.

This clonotype was recorded a few times. This chain links TRBV20-1 with TRBJ2-5; TRBD2 aligns across 8 bases. After removal of 5 bases from V and 1 base from J, the junction contained 12 bases not matched to a gene. CDR3 size: 16 residues. Germline V gives CDR1 DFQATT, CDR2 SNEGSKA (reference sequence). CDR3 coding DNA: TGCAGTGCTGGCCTTCCGGGACTAGGGAGCCAAGAGACCCAGTACTTC. Translating gives CSAGLPGLGSQETQYF.

V gene TRBV5-5 combines with J gene TRBJ2-5, with 8 nucleotides matching TRBD2. V was pared by 0 bases and J by 2 bases, with 6 bases of the junction left unmatched. In germline, CDR1 is SGHKS, CDR2 YYEKEE (reference sequence). The CDR3 spans 16 residues. The chain's CDR3 is CASSLGTSGQQETQYF. The CDR3 DNA follows: TGTGCCAGCAGCTTGGGAACTAGCGGACAACAAGAGACCCAGTACTTC.